Below are 28 T cell receptor beta chains sequenced from a single sample in a study of CD8+CD57+ T cells in acquired aplastic anemia. Profiling of TCR beta VDJ combinations and CDR3 sequences used genomic DNA as template. TCRdb passed the reads through MiXCR, listing each CDR3 protein once. In the table there are 300,000 or so distinct CDR3 sequences, 55% to 65% of which are singletons. The specimen sequenced was sorted CD4+, CD8+, or CD8+CD57+ T cells (not recorded which) from PBMCs. Receptors originate from a human donor with severe aplastic anemia or a healthy control (not recorded which).

Here the CDR3 reads CASSFDQARYDEQFF. The CDR3 DNA reads as TGTGCCAGCAGCTTTGACCAGGCCCGATACGATGAGCAGTTCTTC. This chain connects TRBV7-9 to TRBJ2-1; no clear D gene. V was clipped by 3 bases and J by 8 bases, with 17 bases between them. This CDR3 is 15 amino acids long. Germline CDR1 is SEHNR and CDR2 is FQNEAQ (reference sequence).

Ten or more counts support this clonotype. The gene calls are TRBV9 and TRBJ2-5, with 9 bases lining up with TRBD2. There are 16 residues in the CDR3. Germline V gene lookup returns CDR1 SGDLS and CDR2 YYNGEE. V lost 0 bases to trimming and J lost 1 base; unmatched junction nucleotides: 4. CDR3 in DNA: TGTGCCAGCAGCGTAGCCGCGGGGGGGCGCCAAGAGACCCAGTACTTC. Encoded protein: CASSVAAGGRQETQYF.

The J gene is TRBJ1-2, the V gene TRBV2; D is ambiguous. Germline V gene lookup returns CDR1 SNHLY and CDR2 FYNNEI. Trimming removed 4 bases from V and 8 bases from J, with 14 bases in between. The CDR3 spans 13 residues. CDR3 residues: CASSVRPLEGYTF. Here the CDR3 DNA reads TGTGCCAGCAGTGTGAGACCCCTGGAAGGCTACACCTTC.

The chain has TRBV29-1 and TRBJ2-1; no firm D call. V was pared by 5 bases and J by 5 bases, with 4 bases between. The CDR3 length is 10 residues. Germline V lookup: CDR1 SQVTM, CDR2 ANQGSEA. The CDR3 coding sequence is TGCAGCGTTTTCCACAATGAGCAGTTCTTC. The encoded protein is CSVFHNEQFF.

The chain is built from TRBV7-3 and TRBJ2-7; D might be TRBD1 (6 bases). The CDR3 sequence is 13 residues long. Trimming pared 1 base from V and 4 bases from J, leaving 8 bases between. The germline V gene has CDR1 SGHTA and CDR2 FQGTGA. Here the CDR3 DNA reads TGTGCCAGCAGCTTAAAAGGGGGTTACGAGCAGTACTTC. It is translated as CASSLKGGYEQYF.

The V and J genes are TRBV7-9 and TRBJ1-4, with D unclear. Germline CDR1 reads SEHNR; CDR2 reads FQNEAQ (reference sequence). V was trimmed by 10 bases and J by 0 bases, leaving 6 bases between them. There are 12 residues in the CDR3. As DNA, the CDR3 is TGTGCCACCACCTCAACTAATGAAAAACTGTTTTTT. Amino acid sequence: CATTSTNEKLFF.

The chain carries TRBV7-9 and TRBJ2-1, with D uncertain. Deletions cut 1 base from V and 7 bases from J, with 11 bases between. The CDR3 is 14 amino acids. Germline V gene lookup returns CDR1 SEHNR and CDR2 FQNEAQ (reference sequence). The DNA for the CDR3 is TGTGCCAGCAGCTTAGAGGGCGGCCTTAATGAGCAGTTCTTC. Encoded protein: CASSLEGGLNEQFF.

The CDR3, as DNA: TGTGCCAGCAGCTTAGTATCTGCCAATGAGCAGTTCTTC. Its protein product is CASSLVSANEQFF. The chain carries TRBV7-8 and TRBJ2-1; D gene unclear. The germline V and J ends were trimmed by 1 base and 6 bases, with 7 bases remaining between them. This CDR3 has 13 residues. Germline values: CDR1 SGHVS, CDR2 FQNEAQ.

Concerning this clonotype itself: One end of the junction fails to match germline, which may point to a read error. This chain links TRBV20-1 with TRBJ1-4; 7 positions match TRBD1. Germline V lookup: CDR1 DFQATT, CDR2 SNEGSKA (reference sequence). This CDR3 region has 15 residues. For the CDR3, the DNA is TGCAGTGCTAACCTCAGGGGGGCTTTTTATGAAAAACTGTCTTTT. Its translation: CSANLRGAFYEKLSF.

The chain uses TRBV2 and TRBJ1-5; the D is unclear. Trimming pared 6 bases from V and 1 base from J, leaving 7 bases between. The CDR3 is 13 residues long. Germline assignment: CDR1 SNHLY and CDR2 FYNNEI. CDR3: CASRMDSNQPQHF. CDR3 nucleotide sequence: TGTGCCAGCAGGATGGACAGCAATCAGCCCCAGCATTTT.

V is TRBV20-1 and J is TRBJ2-5; 8 bases are shared with TRBD1. This CDR3 is 13 amino acids long. The V and J ends lost 6 bases and 3 bases, in that order; junction bases with no gene match: 6. Germline assignment: CDR1 DFQATT and CDR2 SNEGSKA (reference sequence). In DNA, the CDR3 is TGCAGTGCCGCCTCACAGGGGGAAGAGACCCAGTACTTC. Its translation: CSAASQGEETQYF.

The V and J genes are TRBV24-1 and TRBJ1-5, with D maybe TRBD1 (5 bases). CDR1 KGHDR and CDR2 SFDVKD come from the germline V gene. The CDR3 has 13 residues. Deletions cut 8 bases from V and 5 bases from J, with 12 bases between. In DNA form, the CDR3 reads TGTGCCACCACCGACCGAGGGGATCAGCCCCAGCATTTT. Translation gives CATTDRGDQPQHF.

This chain joins TRBV6-6 and TRBJ2-3; D is uncertain. The germline V gene encodes CDR1 MNHNY and CDR2 SVGAGI (reference sequence). Trimming removed 5 bases at V and 0 bases at J, with 12 bases between. CDR3 length equals 15 residues. CDR3 coding DNA: TGTGCCAGCAGTGAGGACGGTTCTAGCACAGATACGCAGTATTTT. It specifies CASSEDGSSTDTQYF.

This clonotype showed up just a few times. V gene TRBV6-6 combines with J gene TRBJ2-7; perhaps TRBD1 as D (5 bases). The V and J ends lost 3 bases and 3 bases respectively, with 9 bases between them. Germline CDR1 MNHNY, CDR2 SVGAGI (reference sequence). The CDR3 spans 13 residues. This CDR3 reads CASSYQGFYEQYF. The DNA of the CDR3 is TGTGCCAGCAGTTATCAGGGATTCTACGAGCAGTACTTC.

The chain couples TRBV20-1 to TRBJ2-5, with 8 bases lining up with TRBD1. The germline V gene has CDR1 DFQATT and CDR2 SNEGSKA (reference sequence). The CDR3 is made up of 13 amino acids. J gave up 3 bases and V 6 bases, and 6 bases lay outside the gene matches. For the CDR3, the DNA is TGCAGTGCCTTTCGGGGACAGGAAGAGACCCAGTACTTC. Translating it yields CSAFRGQEETQYF.

CDR3 region: CSASNRGTGELFF. DNA of the CDR3: TGCAGTGCTAGTAACAGGGGCACCGGGGAGCTGTTTTTT. J is TRBJ2-2 and V is TRBV20-1; 7 bases align to TRBD1. Trimming at V came to 3 bases and at J to 4 bases, leaving 2 bases not matched to a gene. Germline CDR1 is DFQATT and CDR2 is SNEGSKA (reference sequence). The CDR3 has 13 residues.

The chain has TRBV7-9 and TRBJ2-7; D is uncertain. Germline V gives CDR1 SEHNR, CDR2 FQNEAQ (reference sequence). With 4 bases removed from V and 2 bases from J, the gap between germline ends came to 9 bases. The CDR3 sequence is 13 residues long. CDR3 sequence: CASSSQLTYEQYF. The CDR3 bases are TGTGCCAGCAGCTCGCAGCTTACCTACGAGCAGTACTTC.

Ten or more counts support this clonotype. The V call is TRBV4-2, the J call TRBJ1-2, with 8 bases lining up with TRBD1. CDR1 LGHNA and CDR2 YNFKEQ come from the germline V gene. The CDR3 has 16 amino acids. V was clipped by 5 bases and J by 2 bases; unmatched bases: 10. The CDR3 region is CASSSLQGALNYGYTF. The CDR3 coding sequence is TGTGCCAGCAGCTCACTCCAGGGGGCGCTAAACTATGGCTACACCTTC.

This chain connects TRBV7-6 to TRBJ1-6; D unclear. This CDR3 is built from 14 residues. Germline V gives CDR1 SGHVS, CDR2 FNYEAQ. The V end lost 6 bases, the J end lost 6 bases, and 12 bases lay between the germline ends. This CDR3 reads CASSPTTINSPLHF. In DNA form, the CDR3 reads TGTGCCAGCAGTCCGACAACGATTAATTCACCCCTCCACTTT.

The chain carries TRBV7-6 and TRBJ1-1; D gene unclear. CDR1 SGHVS and CDR2 FNYEAQ come from the germline V gene. This CDR3 is 14 amino acids long. The germline V and J ends were trimmed by 3 bases and 6 bases, with 14 bases remaining between them. This CDR3 reads CASSFLTGRAEAFF. DNA of the CDR3: TGTGCCAGCAGCTTCCTGACGGGTAGGGCTGAAGCTTTCTTT. Full variable domain (rest looked up from reference TRBV7-6 and TRBJ1-1): GAGVSQSPRYKVTKRGQDVALRCDPISGHVSLYWYRQALGQGPEFLTYFNYEAQQDKSGLPNDRFSAERPEGSISTLTIQRTEQRDSAMYRCASSFLTGRAEAFFGQGTRLTVV.

With regard to this clonotype: Its ends do not fully match the called genes, so a read error is possible. This chain links TRBV5-4 with TRBJ2-7; D is perhaps TRBD2 (7 bases). The germline CDR1 and CDR2 sequences are SGHNT and YYREEE (reference sequence). This CDR3 is 13 amino acids long. The CDR3, as DNA: TGTGCCAGCACCTTGAGGGGAGGGGGCGAGCAGTACTTC. Protein sequence: CASTLRGGGEQYF.

With regard to this clonotype: A much larger clone differs by one base, so this may be a read error. The chain carries TRBV10-3 and TRBJ1-1; TRBD1 agrees at 7 bases. From germline, CDR1 is ENHRY and CDR2 SYGVKD. This CDR3 spans 16 amino acids. The CDR3 region has the DNA TGTGCCAGCAGTTACCAAGGGGGCATGGGGTGGGCTGAAGCTTTCTTT. This encodes CASSYQGGMGWAEAFF.

This clonotype has ten or more counts. The chain links TRBV7-9 to TRBJ2-1; tentatively, D is TRBD2 (6 bases). Germline V gives CDR1 SEHNR, CDR2 FQNEAQ (reference sequence). This CDR3 is 13 amino acids long. Trimming cost V 4 bases and J 6 bases, with 10 bases left between them. Written as DNA, the CDR3 is TGTGCCAGCAGCTATCAGGGAGGCAATGAGCAGTTCTTC. It encodes CASSYQGGNEQFF.

The gene calls are TRBV24-1 and TRBJ1-3, with D unclear. The CDR3 sequence is 10 residues long. Trimming cost V 11 bases and J 7 bases, with 8 bases left between them. The germline CDR1 and CDR2 sequences are KGHDR and SFDVKD. The CDR3 is CAKRWNTIYF. The DNA for the CDR3 is TGTGCCAAACGTTGGAACACCATATATTTT.

This clonotype was found many times. This chain uses TRBV19 with TRBJ1-1, with no clear D. CDR1 and CDR2 (germline): LNHDA, SQIVND (reference sequence). This CDR3 contains 13 residues. The germline V and J ends were trimmed by 5 bases and 1 base, with 8 bases remaining between them. The CDR3 coding sequence is TGTGCCAGTAGTTTGAGCCCGAACACTGAAGCTTTCTTT. Its translation is CASSLSPNTEAFF.

The chain couples TRBV20-1 to TRBJ2-7; 11 bases line up with TRBD2. Germline CDR1 DFQATT, CDR2 SNEGSKA (reference sequence). Trimming took 5 bases from V and 5 from J; bases not matched to a gene: 8. This CDR3 comprises 14 residues. The CDR3 region is CSARTLAGGNEQYF. The CDR3 DNA reads TGCAGTGCTCGAACCCTAGCGGGGGGAAACGAGCAGTACTTC.

The rearrangement uses TRBV12-3 or TRBV12-4 and TRBJ1-2; D gene unclear. This CDR3 has 14 residues. With 3 bases removed from V and 2 bases from J, the gap between germline ends came to 10 bases. The CDR3 DNA reads as TGTGCCAGCAGTTTTGGAGTGGCAAACTATGGCTACACCTTC. Residues: CASSFGVANYGYTF.

This clonotype was seen ten or more times. This sequence joins TRBV6-2 or TRBV6-3 and TRBJ1-2, with D possibly TRBD1 on 6 matching bases. Per the germline V gene, CDR1 is MNHEY and CDR2 is SVGEGT. This CDR3 contains 13 residues. Trimming left V 2 bases short and J 7 bases short, with 11 bases between. The CDR3 here is CASSYGGAAGYTF. The CDR3 DNA reads TGTGCCAGCAGTTACGGGGGGGCCGCTGGCTACACCTTC.